Included here is one T cell receptor beta chain sequence, with context. Its antigen is unidentified. The data were taken from a study of OX40 agonist ivuxolimab in advanced cancers. Study-wide results and caveats: Clonal expansion by week 6 occurred in CD4+ and CD8+ blood T cells (at 0.1 to 3.0 mg/kg).

Between the trimmed V and J ends, which lost 4 bases and 6 bases, there was a span of 18 bases. CDR1 MRHNA and CDR2 SNTAGT come from the germline V gene. CDR3 size: 15 residues. Clones were read by immunoSEQ multiplex PCR, and TCRdb kept only the in-frame ones, dropping some. Of tens of thousands of clones detected, just under 90% appear once; the ten largest clones hold roughly 9.8%. The sample here was CD4+ or CD8+ T cells sorted from blood, taken in a trial of the OX40 agonist ivuxolimab. The origin of this receptor is an adult with an advanced solid tumor such as melanoma, head and neck, liver or kidney cancer. V usage is TRBV6-4 and J usage is TRBJ1-1; no reliable D call. Written as DNA, the CDR3 is TGTGCCAGCAGTGGCCCGAGGGAGTTTAAATCTGAAGCTTTCTTT. Its translation: CASSGPREFKSEAFF.